Presented here are 27 T cell receptor beta chains from one specimen sequenced in a study of blood T cell repertoires in COVID-19. TCRdb keeps only in-frame clones here, not all; method: immunoSEQ multiplex PCR. The sample records 160,000 or so clones, approximately 90% being singletons. Sequencing input: peripheral blood. All receptors come from a woman aged 55-70 years who had recovered from COVID-19.

This chain links TRBV6-1 with TRBJ2-2; 7 positions agree with TRBD2. Germline lookup yields CDR1 MNHNS and CDR2 SASEGT. The CDR3 length is 12 residues. J was trimmed by 7 bases and V by 6 bases; bases with no gene match: 2. This chain's CDR3 is CASRWGGGELFF. In DNA form, the CDR3 reads TGTGCCAGCAGATGGGGGGGCGGGGAGCTGTTTTTT.

The chain recombines TRBV16 with TRBJ1-2; no definite D call. V lost 1 base, J lost 3 bases, and 6 bases lay in between. CDR1 and CDR2 (germline): KGHSY, FQNENV. The CDR3 spans 13 residues. This chain's CDR3 is CASSQLSHYGYTF. CDR3 sequence (DNA): TGTGCCAGCAGCCAATTGAGTCACTATGGCTACACCTTC. The complete variable domain, with remaining parts taken from reference TRBV16 and TRBJ1-2, reads GEEVAQTPKHLVRGEGQKAKLYCAPIKGHSYVFWYQQVLKNEFKFLISFQNENVFDETGMPKERFSAKCLPNSPCSLEIQATKLEDSAVYFCASSQLSHYGYTFGSGTRLTVV.

CDR3 region: CASSQPQRGGFREQYF. The DNA of the CDR3 is TGCGCCAGCAGCCAACCCCAGCGGGGGGGATTCCGAGAGCAGTACTTC. The chain recombines TRBV4-1 with TRBJ2-7; 10 nucleotides line up with TRBD2. The CDR3 runs to 16 residues. Germline V lookup: CDR1 MGHRA, CDR2 YSYEKL. After removal of 2 bases from V and 7 bases from J, the junction contained 11 bases not matched to a gene.

CDR3 bases: TGTGCCAGTAGTACCCAACAGGGGGACAATCAGCCCCAGCATTTT. Its translation: CASSTQQGDNQPQHF. The chain carries TRBV19 and TRBJ1-5; 8 bases fit TRBD1. Germline CDR1 reads LNHDA; CDR2 reads SQIVND (reference sequence). This CDR3 contains 15 residues. Trimming removed 4 bases from V and 3 bases from J; junction bases left unmatched: 5.

This chain uses TRBV4-1 with TRBJ1-5; TRBD1 might be the D (6 bases). Germline V CDR1 and CDR2: MGHRA, YSYEKL. The ends were cut back, 1 base at V and 7 bases at J, with 14 bases in the middle. The CDR3 length is 15 residues. This CDR3 is CASSQVVGAMQPQHF. CDR3 in DNA: TGCGCCAGCAGCCAAGTAGTGGGGGCGATGCAGCCCCAGCATTTT.

The genes are TRBV11-3 and TRBJ2-7; perhaps TRBD1 as D (7 bases). Germline CDR1 reads SGHNT; CDR2 reads YENEEA. Trimming left V 1 base short and J 0 bases short, with 10 bases between. This CDR3 region has 15 residues. In DNA form, the CDR3 reads TGTGCCAGCAGCTTAGGACAGGGAGGCTCCTACGAGCAGTACTTC. Encoded protein: CASSLGQGGSYEQYF.

V and J are TRBV5-1 and TRBJ1-1; 7 positions agree with TRBD1. CDR1 is SGHRS, CDR2 YFSETQ, per germline. The V segment lost 1 base and the J segment 5 bases; nucleotides outside the gene matches: 8. This CDR3 contains 15 residues. CDR3 amino acids: CASSLPTGVGTEAFF. CDR3 DNA sequence: TGCGCCAGCAGCTTGCCTACAGGGGTCGGTACTGAAGCTTTCTTT.

The genes are TRBV5-1 and TRBJ1-2; D gene unclear. The CDR3 spans 14 residues. Per the germline V gene, CDR1 is SGHRS and CDR2 is YFSETQ. Trimming took 0 bases from V and 2 from J, leaving 8 bases between them. The CDR3 DNA is TGCGCCAGCAGCTTGGGCGGGGAAAACTATGGCTACACCTTC. As protein: CASSLGGENYGYTF.

The J gene is TRBJ2-5, the V gene TRBV7-2; 7 bases map to TRBD2. The CDR3 is 13 amino acids. CDR1 and CDR2 (germline): SGHTA, FQGNSA. Unmatched junction bases numbered 2, after V lost 3 bases and J lost 4 bases. CDR3 region: CASSLGEGETQYF. Written as DNA, the CDR3 is TGTGCCAGCAGCTTGGGGGAGGGAGAGACCCAGTACTTC.

The chain is built from TRBV19 and TRBJ2-4, with a weak D call TRBD1 (5 bases). Germline V CDR1 and CDR2: LNHDA, SQIVND (reference sequence). The V and J ends lost 5 bases and 8 bases respectively, with 16 bases between them. The CDR3 is made up of 14 amino acids. This CDR3 is CASSVPGFTDIQYF. CDR3 DNA: TGTGCCAGTAGTGTGCCAGGGTTTACGGACATTCAGTACTTC.

The genes are TRBV18 and TRBJ1-2, with D tentatively TRBD1 (6 bases). There are 15 residues in the CDR3. The V and J ends lost 2 bases and 4 bases respectively, with 14 bases between them. The germline gives CDR1 KGHSH, CDR2 LQKENI. The CDR3 nucleotides read TGTGCCAGCTCACCAGTGGAAGACAGGATCTATGGCTACACCTTC. Amino acid sequence: CASSPVEDRIYGYTF.

The table lists this clone with a count of one. This chain uses TRBV3-1 (or the pseudogene TRBV3-2) with TRBJ1-6, with unresolved D. The CDR3 covers 16 residues. The germline gives CDR1 LGHDT, CDR2 YNNKEL (reference sequence). Between the trimmed V and J ends, which lost 0 bases and 6 bases, there was a span of 12 bases. CDR3 region: CASSQDSGSSNSPLHF. In DNA, the CDR3 is TGTGCCAGCAGCCAAGATAGCGGCAGCTCTAATTCACCCCTCCACTTT.

The chain has TRBV28 and TRBJ1-1; the match to TRBD1 covers 8 bases. Germline V CDR1 and CDR2: MDHEN, SYDVKM. The V gene end was trimmed by 6 bases and the J gene end by 8 bases; junction bases not matched to a gene: 14. This CDR3 is built from 15 residues. The CDR3 DNA sequence: TGTGCCAGCAGGACCCAGGGCAGGGGGCCGTCGGAAGCTTTCTTT. Protein product: CASRTQGRGPSEAFF.

This clone has a single count. CDR3 residues: CASSQALGALHTNEKLFF. The DNA of the CDR3 is TGCGCCAGCAGCCAAGCGCTTGGGGCCTTGCACACTAATGAAAAACTGTTTTTT. The chain employs TRBV4-3 and TRBJ1-4; D perhaps matches TRBD1 (5 bases). V lost 1 base to trimming and J lost 2 bases, with 17 bases between them. This CDR3 is built from 18 residues. CDR1 and CDR2 from the germline V gene are LGHNA and YSLEER.

The V and J genes are TRBV18 and TRBJ1-2, with 7 bases identical to TRBD1. Germline V gene sequence: CDR1 KGHSH, CDR2 LQKENI. V was pared by 2 bases and J by 6 bases, with 6 bases of the junction left unmatched. CDR3 length: 14 amino acids. The DNA of the CDR3 is TGTGCCAGCTCACCAGTAAGGGGGCAGGATGGCTACACCTTC. As protein: CASSPVRGQDGYTF.

The V and J genes are TRBV24-1 and TRBJ2-1, with D possibly TRBD1 on 6 matching bases. The CDR3 runs to 16 residues. Germline V gene sequence: CDR1 KGHDR, CDR2 SFDVKD. V was clipped by 0 bases and J by 4 bases, with 12 bases between them. CDR3 coding DNA: TGTGCCACCAGTGATTTGTCCAGGGGCGAGTACAATGAGCAGTTCTTC. Translating it yields CATSDLSRGEYNEQFF.

The chain has TRBV2 and TRBJ2-5, with TRBD2 as a possible D gene (5 bases). V gave up 2 bases and J gave up 1 base, with 11 bases separating them. The CDR3 contains 15 residues. Germline CDR1 and CDR2: SNHLY and FYNNEI. DNA for the CDR3: TGTGCCAGCAGTGAAATAGGACTCGGCCAAGAGACCCAGTACTTC. Its protein is CASSEIGLGQETQYF. The complete variable domain, with remaining parts taken from reference TRBV2 and TRBJ2-5, reads EPEVTQTPSHQVTQMGQEVILRCVPISNHLYFYWYRQILGQKVEFLVSFYNNEISEKSEIFDDQFSVERPDGSNFTLKIRSTKLEDSAMYFCASSEIGLGQETQYFGPGTRLLVL.

The V gene is TRBV3-1 (or the pseudogene TRBV3-2), the J gene TRBJ2-1, with TRBD2 matching 8 bases. V gave up 4 bases and J gave up 3 bases; unmatched junction bases: 11. Germline-derived CDR1 and CDR2 are LGHDT and YNNKEL (reference sequence). The CDR3 has 17 amino acids. CDR3: CASSPNALAGFYNEQFF. CDR3 bases: TGTGCCAGCAGCCCGAATGCCTTAGCGGGGTTCTACAATGAGCAGTTCTTC.

The V gene is TRBV28, the J gene TRBJ1-1; 9 nucleotides match TRBD1. This CDR3 region has 14 residues. Germline assignment: CDR1 MDHEN and CDR2 SYDVKM. With 6 bases clipped from V and 5 bases from J, the junction kept 7 bases outside the gene matches. CDR3 bases: TGTGCCAGCAGCTTAGGACAGGGGTATACTGAAGCTTTCTTT. It yields the protein CASSLGQGYTEAFF.

The chain links TRBV7-9 to TRBJ2-2; D not certain. Per germline, CDR1 SEHNR and CDR2 FQNEAQ (reference sequence). The V gene lost 5 bases and the J gene lost 3 bases, with 19 bases spanning the gap. This CDR3 is built from 17 residues. The CDR3: CASSPRNWYQDTGELFF. The CDR3, as DNA: TGTGCCAGCAGCCCACGCAACTGGTATCAGGACACCGGGGAGCTGTTTTTT.

The gene calls are TRBV20-1 and TRBJ1-2; D not resolved. Trimming left V 3 bases short and J 0 bases short, with 8 bases between. Germline CDR1 is DFQATT and CDR2 is SNEGSKA (reference sequence). CDR3 length: 13 residues. Here the CDR3 DNA reads TGCAGTGCTAGTTCCAGGACTAACTATGGCTACACCTTC. This gives the protein CSASSRTNYGYTF.

The V call is TRBV7-9, the J call TRBJ1-1, with 8 bases matching TRBD1. This CDR3 comprises 15 residues. Unmatched junction bases numbered 15, after V lost 5 bases and J lost 10 bases. CDR1 and CDR2 from the germline V gene are SEHNR and FQNEAQ (reference sequence). The DNA for the CDR3 is TGTGCCAGCAGCCCTTACACTACCCGACAGGGGATAGCTTTCTTT. Its translation: CASSPYTTRQGIAFF. Variable domain in full (rest from reference TRBV7-9 and TRBJ1-1): DTGVSQNPRHKITKRGQNVTFRCDPISEHNRLYWYRQTLGQGPEFLTYFQNEAQLEKSRLLSDRFSAERPKGSFSTLEIQRTEQGDSAMYLCASSPYTTRQGIAFFGQGTRLTVV.

The CDR3 reads CASSPDRSRTGELFF. DNA for the CDR3: TGTGCCAGCTCACCAGACAGGTCGAGGACCGGGGAGCTGTTTTTT. This chain connects TRBV18 to TRBJ2-2; tentatively, D is TRBD1 (6 bases). Trimming removed 2 bases from V and 5 bases from J, with 12 bases in between. This CDR3 has 15 amino acids. The germline CDR1 and CDR2 sequences are KGHSH and LQKENI. The entire variable domain, with the rest obtained from reference TRBV18 and TRBJ2-2, is as follows: NAGVMQNPRHLVRRRGQEARLRCSPMKGHSHVYWYRQLPEEGLKFMVYLQKENIIDESGMPKERFSAEFPKEGPSILRIQQVVRGDSAAYFCASSPDRSRTGELFFGEGSRLTVL.

V gene TRBV27 combines with J gene TRBJ2-2, with 10 positions matching TRBD1. From germline, CDR1 is MNHEY and CDR2 SMNVEV (reference sequence). The V and J ends lost 7 bases and 4 bases, in that order; junction bases with no gene match: 9. This CDR3 has 16 amino acids. This chain's CDR3 is CASNFRTGGFTGELFF. In DNA form, the CDR3 reads TGTGCCAGCAATTTCCGGACAGGGGGATTCACCGGGGAGCTGTTTTTT.

The chain carries TRBV9 and TRBJ1-1; maybe TRBD1 (5 bases). V dropped 3 bases and J dropped 0 bases, with 15 bases sitting between them. Germline loops: CDR1 SGDLS, CDR2 YYNGEE. The CDR3 is 16 residues long. CDR3 region: CASSAPGPGVNTEAFF. In DNA form, the CDR3 reads TGTGCCAGCAGCGCCCCAGGGCCAGGCGTGAACACTGAAGCTTTCTTT.

The V and J genes are TRBV19 and TRBJ1-5; D possibly corresponds to TRBD1 (5 bases). The V gene lost 6 bases and the J gene lost 2 bases, with 11 bases spanning the gap. CDR3 length: 14 residues. CDR1 is LNHDA and CDR2 is SQIVND in the germline V gene (reference sequence). CDR3 nucleotide sequence: TGTGCCAGTAGGGCAGGGCTTGGCAATCAGCCCCAGCATTTT. It codes for CASRAGLGNQPQHF.

This clone was picked up a small number of times. This chain connects TRBV6-2 or TRBV6-3 to TRBJ2-1; D is unresolved. V shed 2 bases and J shed 9 bases, with 5 bases lying between them. Germline CDR1 MNHEY, CDR2 SVGEGT. CDR3 length: 11 amino acids. DNA of the CDR3: TGTGCCAGCAGTTACGTCAGTGAGCAGTTCTTC. Amino acid sequence: CASSYVSEQFF.